This T cell receptor beta chain was sequenced for a study of T cells after yellow fever vaccination (dated 2019 in TCRdb). For the study in its entirety: Libraries from fractions with low cell numbers were prepared with the SMART-Seq v4 Ultra Low Input RNA kit. To follow T-cell clones before and after both primary and booster YFV17D yellow fever vaccination, bulk TCR alpha and beta repertoires underwent longitudinal sequencing. Two healthy male donors made up the cohort, one aged 18 to 29 years and the other aged 30 to 40 years. Blood was collected at multiple timepoints before and after primary and secondary immunization, and bulk PBMC replicates and cell subsets were isolated. What the study reported, not specific to this receptor: A small fraction of clonotypes showed up in both the CD4 and CD8 compartments, probably as a result of convergent recombination. Most clones expanded after primary vaccination were re-detected after the booster (96% of CD4 and around 86% of CD8), suggesting broad memory maintenance. Because the study included only a couple of donors, the extent to which the findings can be generalized is limited. The secondary T-cell response was found to be weaker but faster than the primary response, with a peak reached on day 5 rather than on day 15. Computational filtering was required because FACS-sorted repertoires could contain abundant contaminating clonotypes from the bulk population.

Taken from cysteine to phenylalanine, the CDR3 has 15 residues. The retained sequence is limited to the CDR3, 45 bases, with the frame set at the first base. V is clipped by 1 base and J by 5 bases, and the sequence between their germline boundaries is 14 bases long. The germline V gene supplies CDR1 SGHDN and CDR2 FVKESK. TCR cDNA was made using 5'RACE template switching, a step that added a universal primer site and unique molecular identifiers. Priming of cDNA synthesis was performed from both the TCR alpha and TCR beta constant segments. Two PCR steps were used to amplify libraries, with sample barcodes and sequencing adapters being added in the second step. Sequencing of libraries was done on Illumina HiSeq 2500 (2x100 bp) or NovaSeq (2x150 bp). In the authors' own workflow: Demultiplexing of reads and collapsing into UMI consensus sequences were performed with MIGEC, and V(D)J alignment was carried out with MiXCR. Clonotypes responding to the vaccine were identified with edgeR on replicate PBMC samples, with the criteria of FDR below 0.01 and a log2 fold change above 5 up to day 15. Each bulk clonotype was labeled CD4 or CD8 based on which sequenced repertoire, CD4 or CD8, contained the clonotype at higher abundance. Using fastp at Q25 and MiXCR, TCRdb reprocessed the public reads and kept productive beta chains. Rows matching on CDR3 protein sequence are summarized as one entry with the most common DNA and genes. These V and J calls rely on TCRdb rather than the paper's analysis. The sample contains 500,000 to 650,000 distinct CDR3 sequences, less than 15% of them found a single time. About an eighth of the sample is in the top ten clones.

This clonotype was seen more than once but under ten times. Its recognized antigen is unknown. The sample holds no much larger clone one base away, and base qualities are not on file. The treatment or condition label of this sample denotes: live attenuated yellow fever vaccine strain. Two biological replicates of bulk PBMCs were collected at each blood-draw timepoint. A standard Ficoll-Paque protocol was used to isolate PBMCs from peripheral blood. TriZol was used to extract RNA from bulk PBMCs, from CD4 and CD8 fractions, and from dextramer-positive and dextramer-negative fractions. Recombination linked TRBV14 to TRBJ1-1; the D segment could be TRBD1, given 6 matching bases. The specimen was PBMCs, collected on the day of the yellow fever booster vaccination. This clonotype originated in a man between 25 and 39 years old who received the YFV17D yellow fever vaccine. The base sequence is TGTGCCAGCAGCCAAGTGGGGGGGCTCGGGACTGAAGCTTTCTTT. Its protein reads: CASSQVGGLGTEAFF.